The entry below gives a single TCR beta chain sequence along with its context. Profiled with immunoSEQ multiplex PCR; TCRdb holds only in-frame clones, not every one. The sample has about 49,000 clones; 92% are singletons. The data are from a study of technical replicates of blood from a few donors. The ends lost 8 bases at V and 7 bases at J; junction bases unmatched: 14. The germline V gene encodes CDR1 LNHDA and CDR2 SQIVND (reference sequence). This CDR3 comprises 15 residues. This chain links TRBV19 with TRBJ2-1, with 7 bases fitting TRBD2. Specimen: PBMCs. This receptor was taken from a human donor in good health. Some clones in this sample may be carry-over from other donors' samples. The CDR3 reads CASQRRRGGENEQFF. As DNA, the CDR3 is TGTGCCAGTCAAAGGAGGCGGGGAGGGGAAAATGAGCAGTTCTTC.